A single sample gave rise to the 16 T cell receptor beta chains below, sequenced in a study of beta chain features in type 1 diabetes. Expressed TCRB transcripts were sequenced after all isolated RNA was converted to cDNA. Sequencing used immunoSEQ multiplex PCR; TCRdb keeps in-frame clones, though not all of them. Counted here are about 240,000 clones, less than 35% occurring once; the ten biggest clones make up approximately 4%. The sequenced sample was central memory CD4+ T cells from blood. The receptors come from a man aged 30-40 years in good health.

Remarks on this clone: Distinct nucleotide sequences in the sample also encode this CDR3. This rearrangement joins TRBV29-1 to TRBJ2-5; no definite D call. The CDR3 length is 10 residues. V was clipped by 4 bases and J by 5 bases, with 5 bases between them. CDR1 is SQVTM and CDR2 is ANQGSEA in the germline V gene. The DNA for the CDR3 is TGCAGCGTTGTGGGGGAGACCCAGTACTTC. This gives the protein CSVVGETQYF.

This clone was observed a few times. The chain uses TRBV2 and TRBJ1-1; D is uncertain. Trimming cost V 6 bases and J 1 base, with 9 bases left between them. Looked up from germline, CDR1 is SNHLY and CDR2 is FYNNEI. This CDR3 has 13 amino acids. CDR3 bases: TGTGCCAGCAGGGGAGACACGAACACTGAAGCTTTCTTT. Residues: CASRGDTNTEAFF.

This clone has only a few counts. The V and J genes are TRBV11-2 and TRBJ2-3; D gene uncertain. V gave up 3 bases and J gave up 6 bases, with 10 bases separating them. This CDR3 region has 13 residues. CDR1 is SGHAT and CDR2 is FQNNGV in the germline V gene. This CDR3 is CASSFTSGDTQYF. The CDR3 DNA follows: TGTGCCAGCAGCTTCACATCCGGGGATACGCAGTATTTT. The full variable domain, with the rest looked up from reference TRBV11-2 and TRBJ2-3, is EAGVAQSPRYKIIEKRQSVAFWCNPISGHATLYWYQQILGQGPKLLIQFQNNGVVDDSQLPKDRFSAERLKGVDSTLKIQPAKLEDSAVYLCASSFTSGDTQYFGPGTRLTVL.

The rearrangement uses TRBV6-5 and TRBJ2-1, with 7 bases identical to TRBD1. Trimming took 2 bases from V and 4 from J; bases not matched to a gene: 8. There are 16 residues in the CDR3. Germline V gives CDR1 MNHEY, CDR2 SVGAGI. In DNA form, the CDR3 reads TGTGCCAGCAGTTACACTTCGACAGGGCGATACAATGAGCAGTTCTTC. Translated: CASSYTSTGRYNEQFF.

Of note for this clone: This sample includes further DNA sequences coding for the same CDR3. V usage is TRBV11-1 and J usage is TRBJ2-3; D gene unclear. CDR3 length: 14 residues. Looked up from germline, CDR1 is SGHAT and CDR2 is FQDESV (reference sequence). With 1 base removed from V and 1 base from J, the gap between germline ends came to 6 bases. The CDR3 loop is CASSLGTGTDTQYF. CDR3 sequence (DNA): TGTGCCAGCAGCTTAGGTACAGGCACAGATACGCAGTATTTT.

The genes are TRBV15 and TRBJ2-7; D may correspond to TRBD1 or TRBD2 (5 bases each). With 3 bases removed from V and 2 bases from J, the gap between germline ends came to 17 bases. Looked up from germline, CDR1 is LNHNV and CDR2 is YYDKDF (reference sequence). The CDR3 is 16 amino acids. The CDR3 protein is CATSRAAGTTTYEQYF. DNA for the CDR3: TGTGCCACCAGCAGGGCTGCCGGGACCACCACCTACGAGCAGTACTTC.

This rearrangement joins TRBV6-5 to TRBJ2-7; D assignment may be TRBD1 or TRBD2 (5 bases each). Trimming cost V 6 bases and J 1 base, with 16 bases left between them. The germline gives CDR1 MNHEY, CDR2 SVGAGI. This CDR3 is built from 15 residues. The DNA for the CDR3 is TGTGCCAGCAGCCGCAATAGGGACCGATCCTACGAGCAGTACTTC. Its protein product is CASSRNRDRSYEQYF.

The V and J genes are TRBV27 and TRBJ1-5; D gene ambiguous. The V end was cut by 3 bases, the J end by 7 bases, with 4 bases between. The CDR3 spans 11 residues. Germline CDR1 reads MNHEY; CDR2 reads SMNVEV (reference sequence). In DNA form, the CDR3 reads TGTGCCAGCAGTTTCGGACAGCCCCAGCATTTT. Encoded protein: CASSFGQPQHF.

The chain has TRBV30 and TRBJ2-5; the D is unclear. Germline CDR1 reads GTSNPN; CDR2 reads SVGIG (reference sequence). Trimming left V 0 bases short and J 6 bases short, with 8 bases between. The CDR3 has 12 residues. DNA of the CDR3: TGTGCCTGGAGTGTACAAGATCAGACCCAGTACTTC. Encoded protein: CAWSVQDQTQYF.

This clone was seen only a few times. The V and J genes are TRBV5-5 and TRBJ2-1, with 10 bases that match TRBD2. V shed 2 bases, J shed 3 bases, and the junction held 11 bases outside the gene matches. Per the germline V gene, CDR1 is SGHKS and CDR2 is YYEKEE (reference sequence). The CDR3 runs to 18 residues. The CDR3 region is CASSFPNHRTSGYNEQFF. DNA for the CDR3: TGTGCCAGCAGCTTTCCGAACCACCGGACTAGCGGCTACAATGAGCAGTTCTTC. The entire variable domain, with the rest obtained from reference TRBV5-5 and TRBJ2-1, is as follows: DAGVTQSPTHLIKTRGQQVTLRCSPISGHKSVSWYQQVLGQGPQFIFQYYEKEERGRGNFPDRFSARQFPNYSSELNVNALLLGDSALYLCASSFPNHRTSGYNEQFFGPGTRLTVL.

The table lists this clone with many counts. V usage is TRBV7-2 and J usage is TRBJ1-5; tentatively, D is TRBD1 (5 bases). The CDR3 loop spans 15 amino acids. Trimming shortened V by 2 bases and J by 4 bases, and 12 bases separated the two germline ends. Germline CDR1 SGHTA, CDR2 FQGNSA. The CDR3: CASSLTPTANQPQHF. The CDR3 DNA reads TGTGCCAGCAGCTTAACACCGACAGCTAATCAGCCCCAGCATTTT.

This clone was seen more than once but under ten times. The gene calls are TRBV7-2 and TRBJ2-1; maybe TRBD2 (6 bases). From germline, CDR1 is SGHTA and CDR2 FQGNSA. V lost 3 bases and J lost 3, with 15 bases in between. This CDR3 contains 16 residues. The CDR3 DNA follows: TGTGCCAGCAGCTTTGTCGGGGGTACCTTCTACAATGAGCAGTTCTTC. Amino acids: CASSFVGGTFYNEQFF.

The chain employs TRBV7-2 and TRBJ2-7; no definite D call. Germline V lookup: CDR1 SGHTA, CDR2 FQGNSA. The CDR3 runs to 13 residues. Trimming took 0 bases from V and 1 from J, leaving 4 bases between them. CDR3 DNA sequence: TGTGCCAGCAGCTTAGCACGTTCCTACGAGCAGTACTTC. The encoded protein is CASSLARSYEQYF.

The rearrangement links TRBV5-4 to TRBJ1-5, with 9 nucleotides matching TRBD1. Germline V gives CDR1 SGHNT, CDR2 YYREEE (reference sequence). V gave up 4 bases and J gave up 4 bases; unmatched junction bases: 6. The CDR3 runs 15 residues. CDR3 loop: CASSPGTGRNQPQHF. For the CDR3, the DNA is TGTGCCAGCAGCCCCGGGACAGGGCGGAATCAGCCCCAGCATTTT. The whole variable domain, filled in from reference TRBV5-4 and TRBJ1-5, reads ETGVTQSPTHLIKTRGQQVTLRCSSQSGHNTVSWYQQALGQGPQFIFQYYREEENGRGNFPPRFSGLQFPNYSSELNVNALELDDSALYLCASSPGTGRNQPQHFGDGTRLSIL.

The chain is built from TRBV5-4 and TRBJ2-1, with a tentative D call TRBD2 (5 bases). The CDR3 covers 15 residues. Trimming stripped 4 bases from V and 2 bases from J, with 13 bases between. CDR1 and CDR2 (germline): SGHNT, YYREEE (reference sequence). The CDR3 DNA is TGTGCCAGCAGCGCGGGCGGGCTAGCCTACAATGAGCAGTTCTTC. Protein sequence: CASSAGGLAYNEQFF.

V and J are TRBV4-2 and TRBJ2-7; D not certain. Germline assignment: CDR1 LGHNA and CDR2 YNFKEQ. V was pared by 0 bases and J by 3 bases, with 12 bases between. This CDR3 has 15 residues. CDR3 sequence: CASSQDRGPHYEQYF. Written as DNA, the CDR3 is TGTGCCAGCAGCCAAGATCGAGGCCCTCACTACGAGCAGTACTTC.